This T cell receptor (beta chain) is drawn from a study of T cell repertoires in cytomegalovirus infection. TCRdb fed the reads into MiXCR, producing one record per CDR3 protein. Here the sample spans roughly 760,000 distinct CDR3 sequences, under 40% being singletons. This CDR3 has 16 amino acids. Germline trimming cut 0 bases from V and 6 bases from J; bases unmatched to any gene: 5. CDR1 and CDR2 (germline): LGHDT, YNNKEL (reference sequence). The V gene is TRBV3-1, the J gene TRBJ2-1; TRBD2 matches at 10 bases. Specimen: PBMCs. This clonotype was sampled from a human donor in good health (CMV status not recorded). Some clones in this sample may be carry-over from other donors' samples. CDR3 sequence reads: CASSQDKASGSNEQFF. The DNA of the CDR3 is TGTGCCAGCAGCCAAGATAAGGCTAGCGGGAGCAATGAGCAGTTCTTC.